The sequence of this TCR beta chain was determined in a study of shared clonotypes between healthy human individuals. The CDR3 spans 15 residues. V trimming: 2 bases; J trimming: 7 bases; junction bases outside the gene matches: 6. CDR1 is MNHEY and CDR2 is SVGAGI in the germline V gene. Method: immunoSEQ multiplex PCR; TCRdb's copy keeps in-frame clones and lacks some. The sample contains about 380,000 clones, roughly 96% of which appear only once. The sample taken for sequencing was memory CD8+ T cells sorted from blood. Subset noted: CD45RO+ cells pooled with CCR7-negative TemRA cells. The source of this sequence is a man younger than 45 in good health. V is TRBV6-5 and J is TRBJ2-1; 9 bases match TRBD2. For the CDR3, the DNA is TGTGCCAGCAGTTACGGCGGGAGGGGATTGAATGAGCAGTTCTTC. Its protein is CASSYGGRGLNEQFF.